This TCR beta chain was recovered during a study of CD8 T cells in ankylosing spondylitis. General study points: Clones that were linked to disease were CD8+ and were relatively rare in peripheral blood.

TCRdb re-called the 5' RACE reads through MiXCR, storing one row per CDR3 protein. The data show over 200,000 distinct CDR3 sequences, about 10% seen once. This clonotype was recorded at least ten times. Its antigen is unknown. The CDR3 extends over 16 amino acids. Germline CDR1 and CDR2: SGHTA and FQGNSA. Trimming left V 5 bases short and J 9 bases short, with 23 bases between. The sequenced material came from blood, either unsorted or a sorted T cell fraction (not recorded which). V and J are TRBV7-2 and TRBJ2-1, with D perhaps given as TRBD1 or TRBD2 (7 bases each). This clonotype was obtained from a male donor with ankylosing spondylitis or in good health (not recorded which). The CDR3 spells CASSARGGGLAPEQFF. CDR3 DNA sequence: TGTGCCAGCAGCGCCAGGGGGGGTGGTCTAGCGCCTGAGCAGTTCTTC.